This T cell receptor beta chain was captured by sequencing in a study of blood T cell repertoires in COVID-19. Measured with immunoSEQ multiplex PCR; TCRdb has only the in-frame clones, and not every one. The sample yields over 250,000 clones, more than 75% seen once. In germline, CDR1 is SGHAT, CDR2 FQNNGV. The CDR3 contains 15 residues. With 5 bases clipped from V and 0 bases from J, the junction kept 4 bases outside the gene matches. The sequencing sample was made of peripheral blood. The TCR comes from a woman aged 50 to 60 with acute or convalescent COVID-19. This sequence joins TRBV11-2 and TRBJ2-1, with 7 bases aligning to TRBD2. The CDR3 loop reads CASSPAGSSYNEQFF. Here the CDR3 DNA reads TGTGCCAGCAGCCCAGCGGGAAGCTCCTACAATGAGCAGTTCTTC.